Listed below are T cell receptor beta chains from one sample, sequenced in a study of blood T cell repertoires in COVID-19. Sequenced by immunoSEQ multiplex PCR; TCRdb stores in-frame clones only, minus some. The table has over 400,000 clones, 75% to 90% seen once. The sample taken for sequencing was PBMCs or T cells enriched from blood (not recorded which). The receptors stem from a woman aged 60-75 years who had recovered from COVID-19. CDR3s include the opening cysteine and the closing phenylalanine or tryptophan. Clone size, where shown, is once, few, many, or a class for clones that have expanded.

V gene	clone size	J gene	CDR3 protein
TRBV4-2	-	TRBJ2-2	CASSQSKVGAGELFF
TRBV10-2	once	TRBJ1-1	CASSAGTGGGNTEAFF
TRBV7-2	-	TRBJ1-1	CASSLRGGGTEAFF
TRBV5-1	few	TRBJ2-1	CASSLVAGSGLNEQFF
TRBV9	-	TRBJ1-2	CASSRTGVDGYTF
TRBV24-1	-	TRBJ2-2	CATSVGLTGELFF
TRBV10-3	-	TRBJ2-1	CAISLGLAGDEQFF
TRBV6-1	-	TRBJ1-2	CASSEEWLYRGIVNYGYTF
TRBV12-3/TRBV12-4	-	TRBJ1-5	CASSLRQNQPQHF
TRBV5-1	-	TRBJ1-4	CASSLSSTGGHEKLFF
TRBV19	-	TRBJ2-3	CASSIRSRLAGGPGDTQYF
TRBV21-1	-	TRBJ2-4	CASSSLAGGPEKNIQYF
TRBV4-1	-	TRBJ2-2	CASSQVVLPGELFF
TRBV19	-	TRBJ1-2	CASSTPQGYYGYTF
TRBV29-1	-	TRBJ2-3	CSVEGEATDTQYF
TRBV12-5	-	TRBJ1-1	CASGLGTERPEAFF
TRBV5-1	-	TRBJ1-4	CASSFGGAGEKLFF
TRBV24-1	-	TRBJ2-1	CATSDSPNGGGYNEQFF
TRBV7-8	-	TRBJ1-2	CASSPGTGRPTF
TRBV27	-	TRBJ2-3	CASSLGGTSFDTQYF
TRBV14	-	TRBJ1-2	CASIGGIYSGYGYTF
TRBV11-2	once	TRBJ2-5	CASSPSGGARETQYF
TRBV7-2	-	TRBJ1-2	CASSSGTAHYGYTF
TRBV3-1/TRBV3-2	-	TRBJ2-3	CASSRLAGGPDTQYF